The clone carrying this T cell receptor (beta chain) came up many times. What it recognizes is unknown. TCRdb processed the reads anew with MiXCR; each CDR3 protein has one entry. The profile shows about 530,000 distinct CDR3 sequences, more than 20% of them singletons. V gave up 0 bases and J gave up 11 bases, with 11 bases separating them. CDR1 is MNHNS and CDR2 is SASEGT in the germline V gene. The CDR3 totals 13 residues. The data belong to a study of T cell repertoires in cytomegalovirus infection. Whole-study context: Matching HLA type and CMV infection were both indicated by public TCR beta signatures. Study-wide results and caveats: HLA-C-restricted CMV-specific TCR beta clonotypes prevailed in the ex vivo response.

Material: PBMCs. This clonotype was obtained from a human donor in good health (CMV status not recorded). Some clones in this sample may be carry-over from other donors' samples. The gene calls are TRBV6-1 and TRBJ1-5, with TRBD1 as a possible D gene (5 bases). The chain's CDR3 is CASSEAARGAQHF. The CDR3 nucleotides read TGTGCCAGCAGTGAAGCGGCCCGGGGGGCCCAGCATTTT.